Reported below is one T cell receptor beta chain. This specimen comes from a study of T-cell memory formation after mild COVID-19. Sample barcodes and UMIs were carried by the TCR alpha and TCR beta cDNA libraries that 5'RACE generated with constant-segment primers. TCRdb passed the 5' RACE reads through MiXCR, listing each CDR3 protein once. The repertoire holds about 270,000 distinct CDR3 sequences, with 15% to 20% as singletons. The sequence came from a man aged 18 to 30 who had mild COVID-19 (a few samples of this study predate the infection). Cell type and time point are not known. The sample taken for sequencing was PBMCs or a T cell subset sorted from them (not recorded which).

In DNA, the CDR3 is TGTGCCAGCAGCCAAGAGATTGCGGATGCGAACACCGGGGAGCTGTTTTTT. This translates into CASSQEIADANTGELFF. The chain combines TRBV4-2 with TRBJ2-2; D call uncertain. Germline V gene sequence: CDR1 LGHNA, CDR2 YNFKEQ. This CDR3 comprises 17 residues. V lost 0 bases and J lost 0, with 11 bases in between.